This T cell receptor beta chain was captured in a study of response to subunit inactivated influenza vaccine. General study points: Each seasonal flu vaccination may recruit only limited new T cells, authors suggested.

Trimming removed 1 base from V and 5 bases from J, with 6 bases in between. Germline V CDR1 and CDR2: MGHRA, YSYEKL. This CDR3 region has 13 residues. TCRdb reprocessed the RT-PCR reads with MiXCR, giving one entry per CDR3 protein. The repertoire includes a few hundred thousand distinct CDR3 sequences, around a fifth of them detected once, and 10% to 13% sits in the top ten. This clonotype has a handful of counts. Its matching antigen is unknown. The sequences come from PBMCs from blood, collected approximately 20 months after vaccination. The source is a man aged 45 to 75 who received an inactivated influenza vaccine. The rearrangement uses TRBV4-1 and TRBJ1-5; D unresolved. The CDR3 bases are TGCGCCAGCAGCCAAGGCGAGGATCAGCCCCAGCATTTT. Its translation is CASSQGEDQPQHF.